The clone carrying this T cell receptor (delta chain) appeared a few times. The data derive from a study of gamma-delta T cells after stem cell transplantation. TCRdb ran CATT on the RT-PCR reads. Of fewer than 5,500 delta-chain clones listed, more than 15% are singletons. The germline V and J ends were trimmed by 2 bases and 3 bases, with 22 bases remaining between them. Germline V gene sequence: CDR1 TVYSNPD, CDR2 GDNSRS (reference sequence). This CDR3 is built from 16 residues. This receptor was taken from a human donor. It is not recorded whose cells these are; they may come from a transplant donor. The sample was gamma-delta T cells. The rearrangement links TRDV3 to TRDJ1; the D gene is possibly TRDD2 (6 bases). In nucleotides, the CDR3 is TGTGCCTTTGGGGGCCTTCCCCTTATAGGGTCCGATAAACTCATCTTT. It encodes CAFGGLPLIGSDKLIF.